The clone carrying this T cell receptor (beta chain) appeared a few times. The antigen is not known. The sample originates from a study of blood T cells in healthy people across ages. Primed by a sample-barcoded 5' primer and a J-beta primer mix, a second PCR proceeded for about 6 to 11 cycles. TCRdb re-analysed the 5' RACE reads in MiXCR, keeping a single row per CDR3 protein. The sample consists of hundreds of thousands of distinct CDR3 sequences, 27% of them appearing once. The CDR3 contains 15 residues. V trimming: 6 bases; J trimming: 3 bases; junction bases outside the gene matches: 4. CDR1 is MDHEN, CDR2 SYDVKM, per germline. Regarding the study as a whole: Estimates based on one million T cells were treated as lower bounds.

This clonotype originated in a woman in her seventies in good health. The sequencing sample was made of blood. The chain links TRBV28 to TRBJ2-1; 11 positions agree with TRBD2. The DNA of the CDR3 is TGTGCCAGCAGCCCTAGCGGGAGGAGCTACAATGAGCAGTTCTTC. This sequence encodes CASSPSGRSYNEQFF.